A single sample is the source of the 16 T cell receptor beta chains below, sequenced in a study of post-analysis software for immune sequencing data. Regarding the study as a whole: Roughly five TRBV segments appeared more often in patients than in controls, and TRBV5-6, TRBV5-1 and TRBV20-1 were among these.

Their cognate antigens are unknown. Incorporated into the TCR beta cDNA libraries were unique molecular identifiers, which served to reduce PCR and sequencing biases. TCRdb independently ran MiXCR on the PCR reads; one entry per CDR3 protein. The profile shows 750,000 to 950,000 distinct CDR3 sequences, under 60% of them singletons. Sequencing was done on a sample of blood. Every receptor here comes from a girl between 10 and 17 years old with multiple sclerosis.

For the CDR3, the DNA is TGTGCCAGCAGCTCGACAGGGGGAGGAAGGGAAGATACGCAGTATTTT. It is translated as CASSSTGGGREDTQYF. This chain links TRBV7-9 with TRBJ2-3, with TRBD1 matching over 9 bases. CDR3 length equals 16 residues. V lost 4 bases and J lost 5; bases outside the gene matches: 10. Germline CDR1 and CDR2: SEHNR and FQNEAQ (reference sequence).

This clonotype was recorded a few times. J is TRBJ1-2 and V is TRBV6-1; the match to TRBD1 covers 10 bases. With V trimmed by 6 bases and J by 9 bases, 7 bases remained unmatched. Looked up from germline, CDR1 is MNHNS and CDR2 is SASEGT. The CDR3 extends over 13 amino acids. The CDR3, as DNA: TGTGCCAGCAGCGACCGGGACAGGGGTAGCTACACCTTC. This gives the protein CASSDRDRGSYTF.

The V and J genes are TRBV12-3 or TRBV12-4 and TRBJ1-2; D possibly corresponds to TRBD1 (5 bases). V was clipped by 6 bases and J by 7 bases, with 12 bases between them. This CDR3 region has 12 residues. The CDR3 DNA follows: TGTGCCAGCAGCCGTGGGGGTCTTGGCTACACCTTC. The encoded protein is CASSRGGLGYTF.

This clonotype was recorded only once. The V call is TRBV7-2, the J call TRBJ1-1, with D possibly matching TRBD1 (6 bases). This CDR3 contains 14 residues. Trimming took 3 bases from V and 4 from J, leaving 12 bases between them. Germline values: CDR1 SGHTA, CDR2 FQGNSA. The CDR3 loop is CASSLGGLPTEAFF. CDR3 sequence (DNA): TGTGCCAGCAGCTTGGGGGGGCTACCCACTGAAGCTTTCTTT.

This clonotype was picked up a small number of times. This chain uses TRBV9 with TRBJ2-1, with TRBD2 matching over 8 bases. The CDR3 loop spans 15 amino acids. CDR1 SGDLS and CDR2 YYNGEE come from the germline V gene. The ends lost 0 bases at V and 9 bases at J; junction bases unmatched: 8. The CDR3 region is CASSVEGLVVAEQFF. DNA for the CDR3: TGTGCCAGCAGCGTAGAGGGACTAGTTGTGGCTGAGCAGTTCTTC.

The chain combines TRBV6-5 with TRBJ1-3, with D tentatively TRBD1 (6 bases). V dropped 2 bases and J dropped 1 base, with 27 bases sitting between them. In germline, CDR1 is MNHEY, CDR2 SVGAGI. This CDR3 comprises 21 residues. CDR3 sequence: CASSYGGYPTPGERSGNTIYF. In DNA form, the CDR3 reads TGTGCCAGCAGTTACGGGGGGTACCCAACTCCAGGGGAAAGGTCTGGAAACACCATATATTTT.

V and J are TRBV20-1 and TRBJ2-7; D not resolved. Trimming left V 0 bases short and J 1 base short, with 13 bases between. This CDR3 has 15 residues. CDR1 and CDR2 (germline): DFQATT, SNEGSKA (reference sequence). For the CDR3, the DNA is TGCAGTGCTAGAGATTCAAAGGGATCGTCCTACGAGCAGTACTTC. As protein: CSARDSKGSSYEQYF.

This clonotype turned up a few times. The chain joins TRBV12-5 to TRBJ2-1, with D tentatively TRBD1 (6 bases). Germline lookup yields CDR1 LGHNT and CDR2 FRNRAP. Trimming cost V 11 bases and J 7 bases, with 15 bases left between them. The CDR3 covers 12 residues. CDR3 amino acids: CASGSGVNEQFF. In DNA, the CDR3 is TGTGCTTCGGGGTCAGGGGTGAATGAGCAGTTCTTC. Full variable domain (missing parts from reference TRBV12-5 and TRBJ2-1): DARVTQTPRHKVTEMGQEVTMRCQPILGHNTVFWYRQTMMQGLELLAYFRNRAPLDDSGMPKDRFSAEMPDATLATLKIQPSEPRDSAVYFCASGSGVNEQFFGPGTRLTVL.

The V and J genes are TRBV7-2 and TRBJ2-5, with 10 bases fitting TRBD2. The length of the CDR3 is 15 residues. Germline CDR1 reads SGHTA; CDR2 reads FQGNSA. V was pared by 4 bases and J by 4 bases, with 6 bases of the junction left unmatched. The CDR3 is CASSSLAGEAETQYF. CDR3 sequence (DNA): TGTGCCAGCAGCTCGCTAGCGGGAGAAGCAGAGACCCAGTACTTC.

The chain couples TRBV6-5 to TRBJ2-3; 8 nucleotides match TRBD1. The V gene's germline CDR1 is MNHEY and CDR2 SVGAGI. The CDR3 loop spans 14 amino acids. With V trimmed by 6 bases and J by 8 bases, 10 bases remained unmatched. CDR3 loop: CASRPTGASPTQYF. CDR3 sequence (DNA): TGTGCCAGCAGACCGACAGGGGCCAGTCCTACGCAGTATTTT.

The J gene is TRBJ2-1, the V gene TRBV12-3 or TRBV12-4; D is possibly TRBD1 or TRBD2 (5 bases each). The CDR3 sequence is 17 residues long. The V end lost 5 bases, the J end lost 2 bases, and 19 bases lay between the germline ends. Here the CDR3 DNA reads TGTGCCAGCAGTCCGATTCCGGGACGCCAAGCCTACAATGAGCAGTTCTTC. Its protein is CASSPIPGRQAYNEQFF.

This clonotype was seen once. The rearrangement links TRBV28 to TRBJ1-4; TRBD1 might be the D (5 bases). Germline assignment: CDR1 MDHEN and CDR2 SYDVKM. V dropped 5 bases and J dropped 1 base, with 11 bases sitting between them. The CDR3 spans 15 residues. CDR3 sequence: CASSQQEITNEKLFF. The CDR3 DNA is TGTGCCAGCAGTCAACAGGAGATAACTAATGAAAAACTGTTTTTT.

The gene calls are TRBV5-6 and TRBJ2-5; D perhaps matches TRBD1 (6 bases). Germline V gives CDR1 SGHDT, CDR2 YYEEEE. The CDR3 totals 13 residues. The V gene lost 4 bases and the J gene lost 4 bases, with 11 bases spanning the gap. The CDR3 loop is CASSGGRRETQYF. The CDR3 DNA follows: TGTGCCAGCAGCGGGGGCAGGCGAGAGACCCAGTACTTC.

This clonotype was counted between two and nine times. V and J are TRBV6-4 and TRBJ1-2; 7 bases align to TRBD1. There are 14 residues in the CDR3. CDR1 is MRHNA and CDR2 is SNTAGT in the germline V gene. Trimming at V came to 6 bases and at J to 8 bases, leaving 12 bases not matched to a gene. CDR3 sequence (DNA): TGTGCCAGCAGCAAGACCGACAGGGTGGGCGGCTACACCTTC. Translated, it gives CASSKTDRVGGYTF.

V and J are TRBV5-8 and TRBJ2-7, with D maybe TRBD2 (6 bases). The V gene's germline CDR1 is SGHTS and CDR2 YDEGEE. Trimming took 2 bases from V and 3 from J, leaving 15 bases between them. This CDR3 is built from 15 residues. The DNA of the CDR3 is TGTGCCAGCAGCTTAAGGGACTTCCCACTCTACGAGCAGTACTTC. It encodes CASSLRDFPLYEQYF. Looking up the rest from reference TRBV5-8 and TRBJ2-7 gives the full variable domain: EAGVTQSPTHLIKTRGQQATLRCSPISGHTSVYWYQQALGLGLQFLLWYDEGEERNRGNFPPRFSGRQFPNYSSELNVNALELEDSALYLCASSLRDFPLYEQYFGPGTRLTVT.

CDR3 residues: CASSHLTRGSEQFF. The CDR3 bases are TGTGCCAGCAGCCACCTCACTAGGGGCAGTGAGCAGTTCTTC. V gene TRBV3-1 combines with J gene TRBJ2-1; either TRBD1 or TRBD2 may fit D (5 bases each). In germline, CDR1 is LGHDT, CDR2 YNNKEL (reference sequence). Trimming removed 3 bases at V and 9 bases at J, with 15 bases between. This CDR3 spans 14 amino acids.